This T cell receptor beta chain derives from a study of glioma-infiltrating T cells after dendritic cell vaccination. Study summary: Dendritic cells derived from monocytes and pulsed with autologous tumor lysate formed the vaccine. Three intradermal dendritic cell vaccine injections were given every two weeks.

The time point was: after dendritic cell vaccination, including at tumor progression/relapse. No glioblastoma patient carried an isocitrate dehydrogenase mutation. The immunoSEQ assay amplified TCRB CDR3 from up to 2 ug DNA. Sequenced by immunoSEQ multiplex PCR; TCRdb stores in-frame clones only, minus some. The sample lists more than 85,000 clones, around 90% occurring once. This CDR3 is 12 amino acids long. In germline, CDR1 is SGHKS, CDR2 YYEKEE (reference sequence). V lost 4 bases and J lost 11, with 12 bases in between. The sequence derives from a human donor with glioblastoma. The sequencing here drew on blood, taken after dendritic cell vaccination. The gene calls are TRBV5-5 and TRBJ1-4, with D perhaps matching TRBD1 (6 bases). The CDR3 region is CASSLQGGKLFF. CDR3 bases: TGTGCCAGCAGCCTACAGGGAGGGAAACTGTTTTTT.